This paragraph reports one T cell receptor beta chain. In the original workflow: Counts of nucleated cells, estimated from reference gene primer amplification, were obtained. Libraries were prepared by immunoSEQ multiplex PCR; TCRdb keeps only in-frame clonotypes and omits some of them. V and J calls and clone size are those listed in that table; D and trimming were worked out from the DNA. The table has roughly 180,000 clones, roughly 76% seen once. These data come from a study of blood T cell repertoires in COVID-19. Study-wide context: The United States, Italy and Spain supplied acute and convalescent COVID-19 samples.

V lost 4 bases and J 0 bases, leaving 16 bases between the germline ends. Germline CDR1 SGHRS, CDR2 YFSETQ. The CDR3 is 16 amino acids. Seattle patients were enrolled while actively infected and followed longitudinally. The clonotype originates from a woman in her forties with COVID-19, enrolled during active disease. The chain links TRBV5-1 to TRBJ1-1; D perhaps matches TRBD1 (6 bases). The sequencing sample was made of peripheral blood. The chain's CDR3 is CASSLTPQGMNTEAFF. Here the CDR3 DNA reads TGCGCCAGCAGCCTCACTCCACAGGGAATGAACACTGAAGCTTTCTTT.